These 26 T cell receptor beta chains came from one sample sequenced in a study of shared clonotypes between healthy human individuals. The method was immunoSEQ multiplex PCR; TCRdb's version includes in-frame clones alone and lacks a portion of them. This table has 650,000 to 700,000 clones, 80% to 95% appearing once. Sequenced input: memory CD8+ T cells from PBMCs. Subset meaning: CD45RO+ cells pooled with CCR7-negative TemRA cells. These receptors all come from a man younger than 35 in good health. Some clones in this sample may be carry-over from other donors' samples.

This chain joins TRBV11-1 and TRBJ2-7; D ambiguous. Germline CDR1 and CDR2: SGHAT and FQDESV (reference sequence). The CDR3 has 13 residues. Between the trimmed V and J ends, which lost 10 bases and 4 bases, there was a span of 17 bases. The CDR3 region has the DNA TGTGCCACCAGTAGACTCCCTTTGTACGAGCAGTACTTC. It codes for CATSRLPLYEQYF.

The chain is built from TRBV9 and TRBJ2-7, with D maybe TRBD1 (6 bases). The V and J ends lost 0 bases and 4 bases respectively, with 11 bases between them. Per germline, CDR1 SGDLS and CDR2 YYNGEE. The CDR3 totals 14 residues. CDR3 residues: CASSVGQGMYEQYF. CDR3 coding DNA: TGTGCCAGCAGCGTAGGCCAGGGGATGTACGAGCAGTACTTC.

For the CDR3, the DNA is TGTGCCAGCAGCGCCCCGGTGAGGGCACCAAGCTACAATGAGCAGTTCTTC. Amino acid sequence: CASSAPVRAPSYNEQFF. The V call is TRBV9, the J call TRBJ2-1, with D maybe TRBD2 (5 bases). Trimming left V 3 bases short and J 3 bases short, with 19 bases between. From germline, CDR1 is SGDLS and CDR2 YYNGEE. The CDR3 runs 17 residues.

The gene calls are TRBV5-4 and TRBJ2-1, with D possibly being TRBD1 (6 bases). Germline CDR1 is SGHNT and CDR2 is YYREEE (reference sequence). V lost 4 bases and J lost 0, with 8 bases in between. The CDR3 is 14 residues long. In DNA form, the CDR3 reads TGTGCCAGCAGCCGGGACACCTCCTACAATGAGCAGTTCTTC. It codes for CASSRDTSYNEQFF.

This clone was seen only a few times. The V call is TRBV25-1, the J call TRBJ1-2, with a tentative D call TRBD1 (5 bases). The length of the CDR3 is 13 residues. Germline V gene sequence: CDR1 MGHDK, CDR2 SYGVNS. V shed 9 bases and J shed 7 bases, with 18 bases lying between them. CDR3 coding DNA: TGTGCCAGACGGTGGGGACTTCTGGCTGGCTACACCTTC. It is translated as CARRWGLLAGYTF.

This clone was recorded once. The CDR3 sequence is CASSIHRNSYEQYF. The CDR3 nucleotides are TGTGCCAGCAGTATCCATCGGAACTCCTACGAGCAGTACTTC. The chain is built from TRBV27 and TRBJ2-7, with no clear D. CDR1 is MNHEY, CDR2 SMNVEV, per germline (reference sequence). Deletions cut 5 bases from V and 0 bases from J, with 11 bases between. The CDR3 is 14 amino acids.

This chain joins TRBV6-5 and TRBJ2-7; no clear D. V was cut by 7 bases and J by 5 bases, with 9 bases left in between. The CDR3 sequence is 11 residues long. The V gene's germline CDR1 is MNHEY and CDR2 SVGAGI. CDR3 in DNA: TGTGCCAGCACCCACGGCCACGAGCAGTACTTC. Encoded protein: CASTHGHEQYF.

The rearrangement links TRBV13 to TRBJ1-1, with 9 bases identical to TRBD1. CDR1 and CDR2 (germline): PRHDT, FYEKMQ (reference sequence). The V and J ends lost 5 bases and 0 bases, in that order; junction bases with no gene match: 4. The CDR3 consists of 15 residues. DNA of the CDR3: TGTGCCAGCAGCAAGACAGGGGGGATGAACACTGAAGCTTTCTTT. Translation: CASSKTGGMNTEAFF.

The rearrangement links TRBV27 to TRBJ1-5, with a possible D match to TRBD1 (5 bases). Germline CDR1 is MNHEY and CDR2 is SMNVEV (reference sequence). V was pared by 5 bases and J by 7 bases, with 18 bases between. There are 15 residues in the CDR3. CDR3 DNA sequence: TGTGCCAGCAGTCCCGGGACCGGTTCCTGGCAGCCCCAGCATTTT. As protein: CASSPGTGSWQPQHF.

This sequence joins TRBV13 and TRBJ2-7; 9 nucleotides line up with TRBD1. Trimming at V came to 5 bases and at J to 4 bases, leaving 12 bases not matched to a gene. This CDR3 contains 16 residues. The V gene's germline CDR1 is PRHDT and CDR2 FYEKMQ (reference sequence). CDR3 nucleotides: TGTGCCAGCAGCCCGGCCCCGGGACAGGGCGAATACGAGCAGTACTTC. This sequence encodes CASSPAPGQGEYEQYF.

This chain links TRBV7-8 with TRBJ2-3; possibly TRBD1 or TRBD2 for D (5 bases each). V was trimmed by 6 bases and J by 0 bases, leaving 13 bases between them. This CDR3 contains 15 residues. Germline V CDR1 and CDR2: SGHVS, FQNEAQ. CDR3 sequence: CASREQAGSTDTQYF. The CDR3 DNA reads TGTGCCAGCAGAGAACAGGCGGGTAGCACAGATACGCAGTATTTT.

The V gene is TRBV27, the J gene TRBJ1-4; the match to TRBD1 covers 8 bases. Germline CDR1 and CDR2: MNHEY and SMNVEV (reference sequence). J gave up 6 bases and V 6 bases, and 12 bases lay outside the gene matches. CDR3 size: 16 residues. As DNA, the CDR3 is TGTGCCAGCAGGCCACGACAGGGGCCTCTCCATGAAAAACTGTTTTTT. Residues: CASRPRQGPLHEKLFF.

The chain links TRBV7-9 to TRBJ2-7; 7 positions agree with TRBD1. The germline V gene has CDR1 SEHNR and CDR2 FQNEAQ (reference sequence). The CDR3 runs to 14 residues. J lost 3 bases, V lost 5 bases, and 7 bases had no gene match. The CDR3 coding sequence is TGTGCCAGCAGCGGCAGACAGGGCCTCTACGAGCAGTACTTC. Its protein product is CASSGRQGLYEQYF.

This chain uses TRBV4-1 with TRBJ2-5; 13 bases align to TRBD2. CDR1 is MGHRA, CDR2 YSYEKL, per germline. The CDR3 spans 16 residues. V dropped 1 base and J dropped 5; count of bases not matched to a gene: 4. The CDR3 DNA sequence: TGCGCCAGCAGCCAAGTAGGACTAGCGGGAGAGGAGACCCAGTACTTC. Translating gives CASSQVGLAGEETQYF.

The chain carries TRBV28 and TRBJ2-4; 11 bases line up with TRBD2. The CDR3 is 16 amino acids. Germline values: CDR1 MDHEN, CDR2 SYDVKM. V dropped 2 bases and J dropped 7; count of bases not matched to a gene: 7. The CDR3 coding sequence is TGTGCCAGCAGTTTAGGCCCGGGACTAGCGGCGAACATTCAGTACTTC. Encoded protein: CASSLGPGLAANIQYF. Together with reference TRBV28 and TRBJ2-4, the CDR3 gives the full variable domain: DVKVTQSSRYLVKRTGEKVFLECVQDMDHENMFWYRQDPGLGLRLIYFSYDVKMKEKGDIPEGYSVSREKKERFSLILESASTNQTSMYLCASSLGPGLAANIQYFGAGTRLSVL.

The chain is built from TRBV6-5 and TRBJ2-1; 7 bases match TRBD1. The junction had 2 bases not matched to a gene; V was cut back by 2 bases and J by 7 bases. This CDR3 is 13 amino acids long. The germline V gene encodes CDR1 MNHEY and CDR2 SVGAGI. CDR3 in amino acids: CASSYPTGNEQFF. The CDR3 DNA is TGTGCCAGCAGTTACCCGACAGGGAATGAGCAGTTCTTC.

The J gene is TRBJ2-1, the V gene TRBV2; possible D gene TRBD2, 6 bases. The length of the CDR3 is 17 residues. CDR1 is SNHLY and CDR2 is FYNNEI in the germline V gene. The V gene lost 3 bases and the J gene lost 6 bases, with 21 bases spanning the gap. The CDR3 DNA is TGTGCCAGCAGTGAGACGACCGGGACTGCCGTCTTCAATGAGCAGTTCTTC. Its translation is CASSETTGTAVFNEQFF.

The V gene is TRBV7-2, the J gene TRBJ2-7; D gene uncertain. Germline-derived CDR1 and CDR2 are SGHTA and FQGNSA. V was shortened by 2 bases and J by 7 bases, with 6 bases between the two germline ends. The CDR3 totals 11 residues. CDR3 region: CASSLTREQYF. The DNA for the CDR3 is TGTGCCAGCAGCTTAACTCGGGAGCAGTACTTC. Combining the CDR3 with reference TRBV7-2 and TRBJ2-7 gives the whole variable domain GAGVSQSPSNKVTEKGKDVELRCDPISGHTALYWYRQSLGQGLEFLIYFQGNSAPDKSGLPSDRFSAERTGGSVSTLTIQRTQQEDSAVYLCASSLTREQYFGPGTRLTVT.

V usage is TRBV28 and J usage is TRBJ2-3; possible D gene TRBD2, 7 bases. CDR3 length: 16 amino acids. CDR1 is MDHEN and CDR2 is SYDVKM in the germline V gene. The V end lost 4 bases, the J end lost 3 bases, and 17 bases lay between the germline ends. CDR3 nucleotides: TGTGCCAGCAGTTATGGGGGGGGGCGAGGGACAGATACGCAGTATTTT. Its translation: CASSYGGGRGTDTQYF.

V gene TRBV9 combines with J gene TRBJ2-1; 9 bases line up with TRBD2. This CDR3 region has 15 residues. V shed 0 bases, J shed 5 bases, and the junction held 3 bases outside the gene matches. The germline V gene encodes CDR1 SGDLS and CDR2 YYNGEE. The CDR3 bases are TGTGCCAGCAGCGTAGAGGCTAGCGGGAACAATGAGCAGTTCTTC. It is translated as CASSVEASGNNEQFF.

Worth noting for this clone: The same CDR3 is also encoded by other DNA sequences in this sample. This CDR3 is CASSDGYEQYF. In DNA form, the CDR3 reads TGCGCCAGCAGTGATGGGTACGAGCAGTACTTC. The V gene is TRBV10-2, the J gene TRBJ2-7, with D unclear. The V gene's germline CDR1 is WSHSY and CDR2 SAAADI. V lost 3 bases to trimming and J lost 4 bases, with 4 bases between them. The CDR3 length is 11 residues.

The table lists this clone with a count of one. A single base separates this from a much larger clone, so it may be a read error. The rearrangement links TRBV2 to TRBJ2-5; D remains ambiguous. The DNA end lines up better with TRBJ2-7; the J call may be wrong. The CDR3 has 12 residues. The germline V gene has CDR1 SNHLY and CDR2 FYNNEI. The CDR3 protein is CASSEGSYEQYF. Here the CDR3 DNA reads TGTGCCAGCAGTGAGGGAAGCTACGAGCAGTACTTC.

The chain carries TRBV28 and TRBJ2-7; 8 bases match TRBD2. J gave up 12 bases and V 6 bases, and 13 bases lay outside the gene matches. The CDR3 covers 13 residues. Germline lookup yields CDR1 MDHEN and CDR2 SYDVKM. In DNA, the CDR3 is TGTGCCAGCAGGTCTGGGATGGGACTAGAAGTGTACTTC. Translation: CASRSGMGLEVYF.

This clone was found a few times. The sample has other DNA sequences that encode this CDR3 too. This chain joins TRBV7-2 and TRBJ2-7, with 15 bases lining up with TRBD2. Germline CDR1 SGHTA, CDR2 FQGNSA. The CDR3 length is 15 residues. Losses at the gene ends were 6 bases for V and 7 bases for J; bases not matched to a gene: 7. CDR3 sequence reads: CASRPGLAGGREQYF. The CDR3 nucleotides read TGTGCCAGCAGGCCCGGACTAGCGGGAGGGAGGGAGCAGTACTTC.

This chain connects TRBV9 to TRBJ2-1; 7 bases are a match to TRBD2. The CDR3 contains 18 residues. Germline CDR1 SGDLS, CDR2 YYNGEE. The V and J ends lost 0 bases and 1 base, in that order; junction bases with no gene match: 10. The CDR3: CASSVALAGERSYNEQFF. The DNA of the CDR3 is TGTGCCAGCAGCGTAGCACTCGCGGGAGAGAGGTCCTACAATGAGCAGTTCTTC.

The chain combines TRBV6-5 with TRBJ2-3; D assignment may be TRBD1 or TRBD2 (5 bases each). The CDR3 contains 13 residues. Germline-derived CDR1 and CDR2 are MNHEY and SVGAGI. V was cut by 4 bases and J by 6 bases, with 11 bases left in between. CDR3 sequence (DNA): TGTGCCAGCAGTTGGGACCTTAGTGATACGCAGTATTTT. Protein sequence: CASSWDLSDTQYF.